These 22 T cell receptor beta chains were sequenced from one sample in a study of blood T cell repertoires in COVID-19. Sequencing was performed with immunoSEQ multiplex PCR; in TCRdb, only in-frame clones are kept and a portion is missing. Among about 180,000 clones listed, roughly 84% were seen once. The sample consisted of peripheral blood. These receptors all come from a woman aged 80 or over with acute or convalescent COVID-19.

A word on this clone: In the same sample, other DNA sequences code for this CDR3. The chain combines TRBV6-5 with TRBJ1-1; TRBD1 might be the D (5 bases). From germline, CDR1 is MNHEY and CDR2 SVGAGI. CDR3 length: 15 residues. With 0 bases removed from V and 0 bases from J, the gap between germline ends came to 8 bases. The CDR3 nucleotides read TGTGCCAGCAGTTACTCACGGACACTGAACACTGAAGCTTTCTTT. As protein: CASSYSRTLNTEAFF.

The V gene is TRBV5-4, the J gene TRBJ2-5; 9 bases match TRBD2. V shed 4 bases and J 7 bases; nucleotides not matched to a gene: 11. Germline CDR1 SGHNT, CDR2 YYREEE (reference sequence). This CDR3 has 15 residues. CDR3 region: CASSSRTSEVRTQYF. As DNA, the CDR3 is TGTGCCAGCAGCAGTAGGACTAGCGAGGTCAGGACCCAGTACTTC.

The chain is built from TRBV7-2 and TRBJ1-5; no clear D gene. The germline CDR1 and CDR2 sequences are SGHTA and FQGNSA. This CDR3 spans 16 amino acids. V lost 2 bases, J lost 3 bases, and 14 bases lay in between. The CDR3 loop reads CASSLFGGPNNQPQHF. CDR3 DNA: TGTGCCAGCAGCTTATTTGGAGGGCCTAACAATCAGCCCCAGCATTTT.

V is TRBV27 and J is TRBJ2-3; D is possibly TRBD2 (6 bases). Germline CDR1 MNHEY, CDR2 SMNVEV (reference sequence). V lost 7 bases to trimming and J lost 2 bases, with 13 bases between them. The CDR3 consists of 14 residues. CDR3 coding DNA: TGTGCCAGCACTATGCGGGGCCACACAGATACGCAGTATTTT. Its protein is CASTMRGHTDTQYF.

This clone occurred many times. The genes are TRBV7-6 and TRBJ2-5; D remains ambiguous. The V gene's germline CDR1 is SGHVS and CDR2 FNYEAQ. The CDR3 totals 15 residues. Trimming took off 5 bases at V and 4 bases at J, with 17 bases between the two ends. The CDR3 reads CASSRAPGSTETQYF. Here the CDR3 DNA reads TGTGCCAGCAGCCGAGCTCCCGGGTCCACAGAGACCCAGTACTTC. Filled out from reference TRBV7-6 and TRBJ2-5, the complete variable domain reads GAGVSQSPRYKVTKRGQDVALRCDPISGHVSLYWYRQALGQGPEFLTYFNYEAQQDKSGLPNDRFSAERPEGSISTLTIQRTEQRDSAMYRCASSRAPGSTETQYFGPGTRLLVL.

This chain links TRBV14 with TRBJ1-1, with D perhaps matching TRBD1 (5 bases). The V and J ends lost 1 base and 5 bases respectively, with 14 bases between them. Germline V CDR1 and CDR2: SGHDN, FVKESK. This CDR3 is built from 15 residues. The CDR3, as DNA: TGTGCCAGCAGCCAAGTGAACAGGCCCGGTACTGAAGCTTTCTTT. As protein: CASSQVNRPGTEAFF.

This rearrangement joins TRBV6-5 to TRBJ1-2, with 10 bases aligning to TRBD1. The CDR3 has 15 amino acids. Germline loops: CDR1 MNHEY, CDR2 SVGAGI. J lost 6 bases, V lost 1 base, and 5 bases had no gene match. For the CDR3, the DNA is TGTGCCAGCAGTTACTTCCCCGGGACAGGGGATGGCTACACCTTC. Amino acids: CASSYFPGTGDGYTF.

The sample holds one count of this clone. The V and J genes are TRBV10-2 and TRBJ1-2; D is perhaps TRBD1 (5 bases). This CDR3 has 13 residues. Per germline, CDR1 WSHSY and CDR2 SAAADI. Trimming pared 2 bases from V and 4 bases from J, leaving 8 bases between. The CDR3 here is CASSEVGGYGYTF. The CDR3 coding sequence is TGCGCCAGCAGTGAGGTGGGGGGCTATGGCTACACCTTC.

This clone was counted a single time. The rearrangement joins TRBV2 to TRBJ1-1; TRBD1 might be the D (6 bases). V was shortened by 4 bases and J by 2 bases, with 14 bases between the two germline ends. CDR1 is SNHLY and CDR2 is FYNNEI in the germline V gene. This CDR3 has 15 residues. CDR3 in amino acids: CASSGGHGANTEAFF. In nucleotides, the CDR3 is TGTGCCAGCAGTGGGGGACACGGGGCAAACACTGAAGCTTTCTTT.

This chain joins TRBV19 and TRBJ1-5, with 7 positions matching TRBD1. Germline V lookup: CDR1 LNHDA, CDR2 SQIVND (reference sequence). CDR3 length: 14 residues. V shed 5 bases, J shed 1 base, and the junction held 2 bases outside the gene matches. CDR3: CASSEQGSNQPQHF. Written as DNA, the CDR3 is TGTGCCAGTAGTGAACAGGGGAGCAATCAGCCCCAGCATTTT.

The table lists this clone with a few counts. V is TRBV3-1 (or the pseudogene TRBV3-2) and J is TRBJ2-5; D unclear. This CDR3 spans 10 amino acids. The germline V gene encodes CDR1 LGHDT and CDR2 YNNKEL (reference sequence). V lost 8 bases, J lost 5 bases, and 6 bases lay in between. Here the CDR3 DNA reads TGTGCCAGCGAGAGGGAGACCCAGTACTTC. This codes for CASERETQYF.

The rearrangement links TRBV3-1 (or the pseudogene TRBV3-2) to TRBJ2-5; TRBD2 matches 14 bases. The V and J ends lost 1 base and 2 bases, in that order; junction bases with no gene match: 0. The germline V gene has CDR1 LGHDT and CDR2 YNNKEL (reference sequence). This CDR3 comprises 16 residues. CDR3 sequence reads: CASSQGLAGGQETQYF. The CDR3 nucleotides read TGTGCCAGCAGCCAAGGACTAGCGGGAGGGCAAGAGACCCAGTACTTC.

CDR3 nucleotide sequence: TGTGCCAGCAGATGGGGGACACCGCCAGACAATGAGCAGTTCTTC. Protein sequence: CASRWGTPPDNEQFF. The V and J genes are TRBV6-5 and TRBJ2-1; tentative D call: TRBD1 (6 bases). Germline CDR1 MNHEY, CDR2 SVGAGI. The V end was cut by 6 bases, the J end by 5 bases, with 17 bases between. CDR3 length: 15 residues.

The table lists this clone with a count of one. The chain recombines TRBV12-3 or TRBV12-4 with TRBJ1-2; D unclear. This CDR3 spans 12 amino acids. V dropped 3 bases and J dropped 8 bases, with 10 bases sitting between them. CDR3 loop: CASSLEGMGYTF. The CDR3 coding sequence is TGTGCCAGCAGTTTGGAGGGTATGGGCTACACCTTC.

The chain combines TRBV7-2 with TRBJ1-2, with 8 bases that match TRBD1. The CDR3 is 14 amino acids. From germline, CDR1 is SGHTA and CDR2 FQGNSA. Trimming took 3 bases from V and 6 from J; bases not matched to a gene: 6. The CDR3 nucleotides read TGTGCCAGCAGCTTTAACAGGGGGGGAAATGGCTACACCTTC. Translated: CASSFNRGGNGYTF.

The chain couples TRBV5-6 to TRBJ1-6; TRBD1 matches 8 bases. This CDR3 region has 15 residues. Trimming cost V 3 bases and J 9 bases; bases outside gene matches: 8. From germline, CDR1 is SGHDT and CDR2 YYEEEE. CDR3 region: CASSSVTGEFSPLHF. The CDR3 DNA reads as TGTGCCAGCAGCTCGGTGACAGGGGAGTTTTCACCCCTCCACTTT.

The chain recombines TRBV2 with TRBJ2-3, with 7 bases that match TRBD1. CDR1 and CDR2 from the germline V gene are SNHLY and FYNNEI. Trimming at V came to 7 bases and at J to 4 bases, leaving 8 bases not matched to a gene. The CDR3 totals 14 residues. CDR3 nucleotides: TGTGCCAGCAAGATTGACAGGGTACCAGATACGCAGTATTTT. Protein sequence: CASKIDRVPDTQYF.

This chain uses TRBV14 with TRBJ2-5; D uncertain. The germline CDR1 and CDR2 sequences are SGHDN and FVKESK. The length of the CDR3 is 13 residues. V was trimmed by 0 bases and J by 2 bases, leaving 4 bases between them. CDR3 in amino acids: CASSQELQETQYF. CDR3 in DNA: TGTGCCAGCAGCCAAGAACTTCAAGAGACCCAGTACTTC.

The CDR3 nucleotides read TGTGCCAGCAGGGTGGCGGGGGGTGGCACAGATACGCAGTATTTT. Its translation: CASRVAGGGTDTQYF. The chain combines TRBV6-5 with TRBJ2-3, with 8 bases lining up with TRBD2. Germline assignment: CDR1 MNHEY and CDR2 SVGAGI. The CDR3 totals 15 residues. V gave up 6 bases and J gave up 1 base; unmatched junction bases: 6.

Concerning this clone: The same CDR3 also results from other DNA sequences found in this sample. J is TRBJ1-4 and V is TRBV7-9, with 10 positions matching TRBD1. After removal of 3 bases from V and 7 bases from J, the junction contained 2 bases not matched to a gene. This CDR3 contains 14 residues. The germline gives CDR1 SEHNR, CDR2 FQNEAQ (reference sequence). The CDR3 nucleotides read TGTGCCAGCAGCTTGGACAGGGGGGGTGAAAAACTGTTTTTT. This translates into CASSLDRGGEKLFF.

The rearrangement links TRBV3-1 (or the pseudogene TRBV3-2) to TRBJ1-2; tentative D call: TRBD1 (6 bases). Germline V gene data show CDR1 as LGHDT and CDR2 as YNNKEL (reference sequence). This CDR3 region has 15 residues. Trimming took 0 bases from V and 4 from J, leaving 12 bases between them. The DNA for the CDR3 is TGTGCCAGCAGCCAAGATTACGGGACAAGCTATGGCTACACCTTC. Its translation is CASSQDYGTSYGYTF.

V and J are TRBV24-1 and TRBJ1-4, with 7 bases that match TRBD1. This CDR3 has 15 amino acids. The germline V gene encodes CDR1 KGHDR and CDR2 SFDVKD. V lost 7 bases to trimming and J lost 3 bases; unmatched junction nucleotides: 7. The CDR3 sequence is CATSKGGLSNEKLFF. CDR3 in DNA: TGTGCCACCAGCAAAGGGGGCTTATCTAATGAAAAACTGTTTTTT.